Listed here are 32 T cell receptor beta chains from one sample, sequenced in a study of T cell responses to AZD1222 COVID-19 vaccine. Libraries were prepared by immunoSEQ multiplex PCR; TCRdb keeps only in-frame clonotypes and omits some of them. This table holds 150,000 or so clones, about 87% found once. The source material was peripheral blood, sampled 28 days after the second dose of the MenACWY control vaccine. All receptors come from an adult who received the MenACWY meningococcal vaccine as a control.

DNA for the CDR3: TGCGCCAGCAGCTTGGGCAGATTCAACAGGGGGCTAACCTCCTACGAGCAGTACTTC. As protein: CASSLGRFNRGLTSYEQYF. The V gene is TRBV5-1, the J gene TRBJ2-7; 9 bases agree with TRBD1. CDR3 length: 19 residues. CDR1 SGHRS and CDR2 YFSETQ come from the germline V gene. Losses at the gene ends were 0 bases for V and 0 bases for J; bases not matched to a gene: 13.

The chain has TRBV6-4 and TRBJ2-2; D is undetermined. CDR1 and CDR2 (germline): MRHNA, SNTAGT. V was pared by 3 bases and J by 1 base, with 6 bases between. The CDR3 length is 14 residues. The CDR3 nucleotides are TGTGCCAGCAGTGATTCGCAGAACACCGGGGAGCTGTTTTTT. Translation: CASSDSQNTGELFF.

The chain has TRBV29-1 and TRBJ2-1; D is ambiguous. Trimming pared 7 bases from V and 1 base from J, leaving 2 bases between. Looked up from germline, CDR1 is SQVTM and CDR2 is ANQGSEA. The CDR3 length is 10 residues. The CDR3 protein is CSASYNEQFF. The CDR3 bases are TGCAGCGCTTCCTACAATGAGCAGTTCTTC.

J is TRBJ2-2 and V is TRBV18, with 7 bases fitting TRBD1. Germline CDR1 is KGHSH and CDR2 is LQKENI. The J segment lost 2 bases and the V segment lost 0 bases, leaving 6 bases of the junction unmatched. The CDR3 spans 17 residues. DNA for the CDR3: TGTGCCAGCTCACCACCCACCGGGACAGACAACACCGGGGAGCTGTTTTTT. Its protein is CASSPPTGTDNTGELFF.

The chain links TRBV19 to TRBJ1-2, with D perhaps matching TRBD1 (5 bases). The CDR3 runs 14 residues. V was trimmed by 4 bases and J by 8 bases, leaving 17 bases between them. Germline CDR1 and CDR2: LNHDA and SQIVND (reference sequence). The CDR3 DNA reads TGTGCCAGTAGTAACATTATGGGGGGAAGCGGCTACACCTTC. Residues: CASSNIMGGSGYTF.

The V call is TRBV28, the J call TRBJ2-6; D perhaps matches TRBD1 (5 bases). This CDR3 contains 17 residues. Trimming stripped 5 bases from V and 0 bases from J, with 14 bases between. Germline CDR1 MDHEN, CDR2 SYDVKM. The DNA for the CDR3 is TGTGCCAGCAGTCCCGGACACCTTGGCTCTGGGGCCAACGTCCTGACTTTC. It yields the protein CASSPGHLGSGANVLTF.

CDR3 amino acids: CASSWRSYEQYF. The CDR3 DNA reads as TGTGCCAGCAGCTGGCGGTCCTACGAGCAGTACTTC. The chain has TRBV7-9 and TRBJ2-7; D is unresolved. Germline-derived CDR1 and CDR2 are SEHNR and FQNEAQ (reference sequence). CDR3 length equals 12 residues. V was shortened by 4 bases and J by 1 base, with 5 bases between the two germline ends.

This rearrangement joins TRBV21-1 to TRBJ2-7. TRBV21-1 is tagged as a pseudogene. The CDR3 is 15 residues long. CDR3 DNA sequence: TGTGCCAGCAGCAAAGCGCACCCCGGGCCCTACGAGCAGTACTTC. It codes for CASSKAHPGPYEQYF.

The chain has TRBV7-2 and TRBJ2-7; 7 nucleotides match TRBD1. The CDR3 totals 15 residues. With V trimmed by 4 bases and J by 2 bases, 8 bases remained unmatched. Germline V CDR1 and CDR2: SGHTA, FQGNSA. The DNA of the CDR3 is TGTGCCAGCAGCTCGGCCCGGGGACAGCCCTACGAGCAGTACTTC. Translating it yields CASSSARGQPYEQYF. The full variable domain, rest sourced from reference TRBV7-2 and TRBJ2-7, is GAGVSQSPSNKVTEKGKDVELRCDPISGHTALYWYRQSLGQGLEFLIYFQGNSAPDKSGLPSDRFSAERTGGSVSTLTIQRTQQEDSAVYLCASSSARGQPYEQYFGPGTRLTVT.

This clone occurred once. The CDR3, as DNA: TGTGCCAGTAAGTTTCGGTGGGCAGGGTCTAACACTGAAGCTTTCTTT. It codes for CASKFRWAGSNTEAFF. V usage is TRBV19 and J usage is TRBJ1-1, with D tentatively TRBD1 (5 bases). Germline V gene sequence: CDR1 LNHDA, CDR2 SQIVND (reference sequence). Trimming took 7 bases from V and 2 from J, leaving 20 bases between them. The CDR3 runs to 16 residues.

CDR3: CASSLDPSSYEQYF. The CDR3 bases are TGTGCCAGCAGCTTAGATCCCAGCTCCTACGAGCAGTACTTC. This chain links TRBV13 with TRBJ2-7, with unresolved D. Trimming removed 1 base at V and 0 bases at J, with 7 bases between. The CDR3 spans 14 residues. The germline V gene has CDR1 PRHDT and CDR2 FYEKMQ (reference sequence).

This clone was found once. The chain's CDR3 is CASSFLNQYGYTF. As DNA, the CDR3 is TGTGCCAGCAGCTTTCTCAATCAGTATGGCTACACCTTC. V usage is TRBV5-6 and J usage is TRBJ1-2; no definite D call. CDR3 length: 13 amino acids. V was cut by 2 bases and J by 5 bases, with 10 bases left in between. Germline assignment: CDR1 SGHDT and CDR2 YYEEEE.

The CDR3 loop reads CSASRQGPNIQYF. DNA for the CDR3: TGCAGTGCTAGTAGGCAGGGACCAAACATTCAGTACTTC. The rearrangement uses TRBV20-1 and TRBJ2-4; the D call may be TRBD1 or TRBD2 (5 bases each). Germline CDR1 is DFQATT and CDR2 is SNEGSKA (reference sequence). The CDR3 loop spans 13 amino acids. V was clipped by 3 bases and J by 6 bases, with 12 bases between them.

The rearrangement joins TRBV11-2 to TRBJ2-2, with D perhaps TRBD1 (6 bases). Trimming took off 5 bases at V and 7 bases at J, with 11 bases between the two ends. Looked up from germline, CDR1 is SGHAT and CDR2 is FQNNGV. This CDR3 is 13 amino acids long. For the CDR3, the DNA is TGTGCCAGCAGCCCCAACAGGGTCGGGGAGCTGTTTTTT. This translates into CASSPNRVGELFF.

CDR3 amino acids: CASSPDGHSGNTIYF. The CDR3 bases are TGTGCCAGCAGCCCTGACGGCCACTCTGGAAACACCATATATTTT. The chain recombines TRBV11-2 with TRBJ1-3, with unresolved D. Trimming took 5 bases from V and 0 from J, leaving 11 bases between them. Germline values: CDR1 SGHAT, CDR2 FQNNGV. This CDR3 is 15 amino acids long. Based on the CDR3 plus reference TRBV11-2 and TRBJ1-3, the full variable domain is EAGVAQSPRYKIIEKRQSVAFWCNPISGHATLYWYQQILGQGPKLLIQFQNNGVVDDSQLPKDRFSAERLKGVDSTLKIQPAKLEDSAVYLCASSPDGHSGNTIYFGEGSWLTVV.

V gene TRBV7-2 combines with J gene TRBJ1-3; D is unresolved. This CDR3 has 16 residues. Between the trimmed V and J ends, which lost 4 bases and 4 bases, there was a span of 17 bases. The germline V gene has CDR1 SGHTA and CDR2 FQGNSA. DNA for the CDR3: TGTGCCAGCAGCTCGAACCAGAAAAATGTGGGAAACACCATATATTTT. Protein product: CASSSNQKNVGNTIYF.

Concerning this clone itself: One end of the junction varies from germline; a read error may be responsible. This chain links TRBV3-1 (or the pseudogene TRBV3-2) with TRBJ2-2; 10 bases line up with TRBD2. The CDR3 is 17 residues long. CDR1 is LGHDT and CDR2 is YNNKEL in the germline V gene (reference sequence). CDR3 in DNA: TGTGCCAGCAGCCAAGGCCTAGCGGGAGTTAACATCGGGGAGCTGTTTTTT. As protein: CASSQGLAGVNIGELFF.

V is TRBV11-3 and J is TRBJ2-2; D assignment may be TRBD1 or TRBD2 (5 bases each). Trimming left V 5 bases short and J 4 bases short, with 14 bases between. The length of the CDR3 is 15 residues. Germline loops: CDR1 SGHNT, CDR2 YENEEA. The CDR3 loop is CASSLFSGATGELFF. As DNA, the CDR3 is TGTGCCAGCAGCCTCTTCTCCGGGGCCACCGGGGAGCTGTTTTTT.

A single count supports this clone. The CDR3 here is CASSGGTSGINEQFF. CDR3 in DNA: TGTGCCAGCAGTGGCGGGACTAGCGGGATTAATGAGCAGTTCTTC. The chain employs TRBV27 and TRBJ2-1; 13 bases line up with TRBD2. This CDR3 is built from 15 residues. In germline, CDR1 is MNHEY, CDR2 SMNVEV (reference sequence). The V segment lost 5 bases and the J segment 7 bases; nucleotides outside the gene matches: 5.

The CDR3 nucleotides read TGTGCCAGCAGTTTTGATGACAGCTATGGCTACACCTTC. As protein: CASSFDDSYGYTF. The J gene is TRBJ1-2, the V gene TRBV2, with D possibly TRBD1 on 5 matching bases. Germline V gene lookup returns CDR1 SNHLY and CDR2 FYNNEI. The CDR3 runs to 13 residues. Trimming cost V 5 bases and J 4 bases, with 11 bases left between them.

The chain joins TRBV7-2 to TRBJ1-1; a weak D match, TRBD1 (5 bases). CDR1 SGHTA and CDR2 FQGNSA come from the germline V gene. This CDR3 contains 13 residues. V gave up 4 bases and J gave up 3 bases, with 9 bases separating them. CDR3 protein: CASSYPGYTEAFF. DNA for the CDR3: TGTGCCAGCAGCTACCCAGGGTACACTGAAGCTTTCTTT.

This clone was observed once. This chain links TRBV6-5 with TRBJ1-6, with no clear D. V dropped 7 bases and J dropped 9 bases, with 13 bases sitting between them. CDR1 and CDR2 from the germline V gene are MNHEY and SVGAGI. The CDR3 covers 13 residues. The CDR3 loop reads CASMPPIGSPLHF. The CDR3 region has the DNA TGTGCCAGCATGCCCCCGATCGGTTCACCCCTCCACTTT.

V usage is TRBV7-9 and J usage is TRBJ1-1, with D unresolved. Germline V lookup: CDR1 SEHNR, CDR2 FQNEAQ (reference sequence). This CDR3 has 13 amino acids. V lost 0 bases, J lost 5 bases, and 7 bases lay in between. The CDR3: CASSLAQATEAFF. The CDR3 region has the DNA TGTGCCAGCAGCTTAGCTCAGGCGACTGAAGCTTTCTTT.

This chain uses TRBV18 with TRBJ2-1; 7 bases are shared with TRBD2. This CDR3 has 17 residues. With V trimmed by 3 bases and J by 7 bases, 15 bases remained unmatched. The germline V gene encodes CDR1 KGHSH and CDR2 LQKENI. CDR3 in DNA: TGTGCCAGCTCACCTATGTATACGGGAGGAAGTGTAAATGAGCAGTTCTTC. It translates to CASSPMYTGGSVNEQFF. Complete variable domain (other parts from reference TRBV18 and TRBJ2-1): NAGVMQNPRHLVRRRGQEARLRCSPMKGHSHVYWYRQLPEEGLKFMVYLQKENIIDESGMPKERFSAEFPKEGPSILRIQQVVRGDSAAYFCASSPMYTGGSVNEQFFGPGTRLTVL.

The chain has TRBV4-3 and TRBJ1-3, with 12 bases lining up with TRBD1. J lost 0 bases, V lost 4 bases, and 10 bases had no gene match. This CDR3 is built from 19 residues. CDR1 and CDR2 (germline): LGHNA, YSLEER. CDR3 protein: CASSLTRDRGPPSGNTIYF. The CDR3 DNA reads TGCGCCAGCAGCCTGACACGGGACAGGGGGCCTCCCTCTGGAAACACCATATATTTT.

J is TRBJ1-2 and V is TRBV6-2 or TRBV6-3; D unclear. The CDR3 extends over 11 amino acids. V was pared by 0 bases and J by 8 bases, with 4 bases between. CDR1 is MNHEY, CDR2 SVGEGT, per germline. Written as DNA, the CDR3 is TGTGCCAGCAGTTACTCTCAAGGCTACACCTTC. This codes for CASSYSQGYTF.

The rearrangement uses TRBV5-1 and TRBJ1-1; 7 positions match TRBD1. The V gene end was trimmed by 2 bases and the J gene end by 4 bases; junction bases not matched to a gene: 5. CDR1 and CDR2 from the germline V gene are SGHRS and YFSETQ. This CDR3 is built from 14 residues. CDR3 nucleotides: TGCGCCAGCAGCTTTGGGGACAGTGTCACTGAAGCTTTCTTT. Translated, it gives CASSFGDSVTEAFF.

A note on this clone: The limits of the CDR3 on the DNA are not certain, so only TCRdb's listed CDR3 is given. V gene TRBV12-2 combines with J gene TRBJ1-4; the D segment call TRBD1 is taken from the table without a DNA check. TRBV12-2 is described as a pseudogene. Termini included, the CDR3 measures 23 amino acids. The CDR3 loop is CASRLAWGRGNGPLMAKNEKLFF.

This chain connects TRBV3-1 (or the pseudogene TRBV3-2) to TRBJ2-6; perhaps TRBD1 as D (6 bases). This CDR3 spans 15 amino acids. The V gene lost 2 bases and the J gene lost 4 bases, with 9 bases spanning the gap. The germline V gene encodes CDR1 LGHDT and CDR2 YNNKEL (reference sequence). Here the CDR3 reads CASSQTGSGANVLTF. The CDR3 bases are TGTGCCAGCAGCCAAACAGGGAGCGGGGCCAACGTCCTGACTTTC.

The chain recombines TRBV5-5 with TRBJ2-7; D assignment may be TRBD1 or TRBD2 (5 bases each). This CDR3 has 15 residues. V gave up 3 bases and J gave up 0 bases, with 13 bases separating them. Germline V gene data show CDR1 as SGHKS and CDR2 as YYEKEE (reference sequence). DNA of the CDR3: TGTGCCAGCAGCTCCGGGACGGCAAGCTCCTACGAGCAGTACTTC. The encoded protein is CASSSGTASSYEQYF.

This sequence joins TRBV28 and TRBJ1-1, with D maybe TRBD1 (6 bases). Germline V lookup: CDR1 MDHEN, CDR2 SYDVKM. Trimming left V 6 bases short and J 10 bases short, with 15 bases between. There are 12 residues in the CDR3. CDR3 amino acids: CASSSPQGRAFF. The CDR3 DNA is TGTGCCAGCAGCTCTCCACAGGGTAGAGCTTTCTTT. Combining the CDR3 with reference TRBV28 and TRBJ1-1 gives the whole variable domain DVKVTQSSRYLVKRTGEKVFLECVQDMDHENMFWYRQDPGLGLRLIYFSYDVKMKEKGDIPEGYSVSREKKERFSLILESASTNQTSMYLCASSSPQGRAFFGQGTRLTVV.

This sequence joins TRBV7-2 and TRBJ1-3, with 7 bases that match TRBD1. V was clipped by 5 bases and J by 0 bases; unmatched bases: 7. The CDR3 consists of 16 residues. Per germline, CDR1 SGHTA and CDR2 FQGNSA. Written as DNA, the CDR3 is TGTGCCAGCAGCAAAAGGGACAGAATCTCTGGAAACACCATATATTTT. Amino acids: CASSKRDRISGNTIYF.